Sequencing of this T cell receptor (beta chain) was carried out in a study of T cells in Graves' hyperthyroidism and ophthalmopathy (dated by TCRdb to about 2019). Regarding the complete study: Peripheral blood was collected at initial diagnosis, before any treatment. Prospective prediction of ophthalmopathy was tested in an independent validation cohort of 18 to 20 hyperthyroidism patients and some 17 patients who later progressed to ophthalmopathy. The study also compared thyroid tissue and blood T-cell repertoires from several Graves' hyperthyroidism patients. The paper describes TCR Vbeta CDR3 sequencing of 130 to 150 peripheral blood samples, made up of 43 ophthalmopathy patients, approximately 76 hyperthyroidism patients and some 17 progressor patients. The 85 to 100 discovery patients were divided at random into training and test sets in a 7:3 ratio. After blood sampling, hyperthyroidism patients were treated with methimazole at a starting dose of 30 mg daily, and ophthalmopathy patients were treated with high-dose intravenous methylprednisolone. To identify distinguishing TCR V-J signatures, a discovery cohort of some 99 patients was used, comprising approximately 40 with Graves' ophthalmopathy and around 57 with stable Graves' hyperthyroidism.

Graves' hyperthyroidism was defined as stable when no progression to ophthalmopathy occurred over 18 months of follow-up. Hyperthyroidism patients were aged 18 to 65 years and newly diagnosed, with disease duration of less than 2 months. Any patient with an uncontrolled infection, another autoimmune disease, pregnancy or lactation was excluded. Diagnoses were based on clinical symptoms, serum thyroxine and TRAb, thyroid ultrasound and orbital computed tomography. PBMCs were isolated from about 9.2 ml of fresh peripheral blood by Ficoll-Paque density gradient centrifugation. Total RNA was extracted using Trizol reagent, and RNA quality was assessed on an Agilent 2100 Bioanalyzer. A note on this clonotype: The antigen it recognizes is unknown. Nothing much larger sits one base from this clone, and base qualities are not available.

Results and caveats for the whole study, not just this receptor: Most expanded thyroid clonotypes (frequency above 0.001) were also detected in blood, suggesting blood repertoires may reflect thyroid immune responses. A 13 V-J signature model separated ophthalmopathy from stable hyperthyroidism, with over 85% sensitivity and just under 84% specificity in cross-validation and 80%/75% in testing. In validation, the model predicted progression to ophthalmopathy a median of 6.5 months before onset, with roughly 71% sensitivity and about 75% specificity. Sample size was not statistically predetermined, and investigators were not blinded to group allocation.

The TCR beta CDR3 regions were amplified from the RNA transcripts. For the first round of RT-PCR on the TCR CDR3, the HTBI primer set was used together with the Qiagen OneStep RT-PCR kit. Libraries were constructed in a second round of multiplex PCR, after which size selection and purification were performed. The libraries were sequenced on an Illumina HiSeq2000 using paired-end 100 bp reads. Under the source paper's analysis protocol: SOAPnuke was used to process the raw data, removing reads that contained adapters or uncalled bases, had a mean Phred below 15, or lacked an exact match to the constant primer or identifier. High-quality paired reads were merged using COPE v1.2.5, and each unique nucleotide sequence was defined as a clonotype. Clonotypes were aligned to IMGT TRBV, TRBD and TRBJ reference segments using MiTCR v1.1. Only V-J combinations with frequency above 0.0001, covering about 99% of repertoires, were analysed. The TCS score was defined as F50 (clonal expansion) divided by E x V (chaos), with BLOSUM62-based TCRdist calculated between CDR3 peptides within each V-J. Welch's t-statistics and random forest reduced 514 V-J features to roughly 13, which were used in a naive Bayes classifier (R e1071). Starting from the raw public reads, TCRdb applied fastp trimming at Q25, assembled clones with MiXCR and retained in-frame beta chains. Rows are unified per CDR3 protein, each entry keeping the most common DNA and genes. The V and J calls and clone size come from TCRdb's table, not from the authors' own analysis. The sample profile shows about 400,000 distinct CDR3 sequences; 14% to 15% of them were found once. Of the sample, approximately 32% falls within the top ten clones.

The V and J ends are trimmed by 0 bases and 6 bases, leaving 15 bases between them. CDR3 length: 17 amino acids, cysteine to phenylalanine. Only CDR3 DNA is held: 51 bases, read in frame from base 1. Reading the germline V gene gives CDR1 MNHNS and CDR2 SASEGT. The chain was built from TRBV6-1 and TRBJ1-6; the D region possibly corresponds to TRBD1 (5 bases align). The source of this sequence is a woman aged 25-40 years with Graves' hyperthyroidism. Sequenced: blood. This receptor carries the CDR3 CASSEADSPPANSPLHF. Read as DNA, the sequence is TGTGCCAGCAGTGAAGCTGACAGTCCACCAGCTAATTCACCCCTCCACTTT.